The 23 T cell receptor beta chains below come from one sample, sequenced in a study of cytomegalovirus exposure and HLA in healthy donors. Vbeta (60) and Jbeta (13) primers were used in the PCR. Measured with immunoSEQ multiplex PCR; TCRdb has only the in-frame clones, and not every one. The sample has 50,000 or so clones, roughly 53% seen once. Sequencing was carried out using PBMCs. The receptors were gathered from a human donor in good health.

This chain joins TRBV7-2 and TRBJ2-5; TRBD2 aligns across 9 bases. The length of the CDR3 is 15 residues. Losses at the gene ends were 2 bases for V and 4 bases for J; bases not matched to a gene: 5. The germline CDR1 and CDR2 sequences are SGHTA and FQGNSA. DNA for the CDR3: TGTGCCAGCAGCTTAAGTGGCGGGGGGGGAGAGACCCAGTACTTC. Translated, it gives CASSLSGGGGETQYF.

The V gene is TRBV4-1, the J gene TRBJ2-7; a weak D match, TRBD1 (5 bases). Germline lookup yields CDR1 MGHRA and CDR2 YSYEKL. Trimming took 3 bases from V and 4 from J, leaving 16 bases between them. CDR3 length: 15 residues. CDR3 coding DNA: TGCGCCAGCAGCCAGGGCGAACAGGTGGGGTACGAGCAGTACTTC. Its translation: CASSQGEQVGYEQYF.

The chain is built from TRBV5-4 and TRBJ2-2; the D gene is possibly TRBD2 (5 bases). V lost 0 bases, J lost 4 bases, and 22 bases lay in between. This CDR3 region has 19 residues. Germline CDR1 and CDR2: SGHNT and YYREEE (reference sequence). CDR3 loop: CASSLGVWETPWPTGELFF. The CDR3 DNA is TGTGCCAGCAGCTTGGGGGTGTGGGAGACTCCCTGGCCCACCGGGGAGCTGTTTTTT.

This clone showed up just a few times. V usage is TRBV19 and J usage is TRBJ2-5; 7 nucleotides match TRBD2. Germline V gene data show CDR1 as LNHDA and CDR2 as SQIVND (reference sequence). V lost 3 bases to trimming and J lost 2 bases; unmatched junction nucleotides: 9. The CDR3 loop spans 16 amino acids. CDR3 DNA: TGTGCCAGTAGTATGGGGGGGACGGGGAGACAAGAGACCCAGTACTTC. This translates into CASSMGGTGRQETQYF.

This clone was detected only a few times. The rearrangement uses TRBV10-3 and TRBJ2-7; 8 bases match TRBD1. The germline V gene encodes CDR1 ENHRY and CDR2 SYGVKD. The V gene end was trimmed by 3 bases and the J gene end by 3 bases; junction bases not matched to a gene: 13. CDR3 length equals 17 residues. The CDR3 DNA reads TGTGCCATCAGTGATACTAAATTTTCAGGACAGGGCTACGAGCAGTACTTC. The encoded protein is CAISDTKFSGQGYEQYF.

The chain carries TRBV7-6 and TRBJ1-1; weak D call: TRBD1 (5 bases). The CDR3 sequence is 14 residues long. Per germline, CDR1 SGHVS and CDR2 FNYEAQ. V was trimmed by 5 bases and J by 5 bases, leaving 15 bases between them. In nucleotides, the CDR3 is TGTGCCAGCAGCCTCGGGACTAAGGGAACTGAAGCTTTCTTT. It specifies CASSLGTKGTEAFF. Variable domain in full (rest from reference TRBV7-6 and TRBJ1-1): GAGVSQSPRYKVTKRGQDVALRCDPISGHVSLYWYRQALGQGPEFLTYFNYEAQQDKSGLPNDRFSAERPEGSISTLTIQRTEQRDSAMYRCASSLGTKGTEAFFGQGTRLTVV.

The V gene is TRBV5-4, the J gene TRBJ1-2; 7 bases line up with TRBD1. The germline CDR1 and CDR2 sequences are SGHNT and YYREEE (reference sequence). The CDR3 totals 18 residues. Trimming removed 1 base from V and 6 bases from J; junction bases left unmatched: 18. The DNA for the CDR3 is TGTGCCAGCAGCTTGTCAGGATCATGGAGTCAGGGGGGTGATGGCTACACCTTC. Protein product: CASSLSGSWSQGGDGYTF.

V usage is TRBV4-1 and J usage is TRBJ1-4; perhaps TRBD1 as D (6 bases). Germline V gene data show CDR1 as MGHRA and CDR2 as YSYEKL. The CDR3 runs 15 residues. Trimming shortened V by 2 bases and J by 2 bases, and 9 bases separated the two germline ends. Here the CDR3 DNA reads TGCGCCAGCAGCCAAAGGGGGTCGACTAATGAAAAACTGTTTTTT. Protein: CASSQRGSTNEKLFF.

CDR3 coding DNA: TGTGCCAGCAGCCAGGACAGAGTAAGCTCTGGGGCCAACGTCCTGACTTTC. As protein: CASSQDRVSSGANVLTF. This sequence joins TRBV4-2 and TRBJ2-6; D might be TRBD1 (6 bases). Between the trimmed V and J ends, which lost 3 bases and 0 bases, there was a span of 12 bases. Per germline, CDR1 LGHNA and CDR2 YNFKEQ. The CDR3 sequence is 17 residues long.

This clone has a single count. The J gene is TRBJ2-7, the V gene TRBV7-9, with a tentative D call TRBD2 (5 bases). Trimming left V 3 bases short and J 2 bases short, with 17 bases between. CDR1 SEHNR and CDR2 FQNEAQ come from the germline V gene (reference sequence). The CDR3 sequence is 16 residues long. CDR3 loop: CASSFPLEGSPYEQYF. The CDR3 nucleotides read TGTGCCAGCAGCTTTCCCCTTGAGGGTAGCCCCTACGAGCAGTACTTC.

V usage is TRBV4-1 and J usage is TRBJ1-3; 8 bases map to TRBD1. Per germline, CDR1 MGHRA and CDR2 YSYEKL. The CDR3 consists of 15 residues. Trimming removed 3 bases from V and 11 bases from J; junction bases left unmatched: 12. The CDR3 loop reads CASSQETGALRSIYF. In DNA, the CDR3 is TGCGCCAGCAGCCAGGAGACAGGGGCGCTTAGGTCCATATATTTT.

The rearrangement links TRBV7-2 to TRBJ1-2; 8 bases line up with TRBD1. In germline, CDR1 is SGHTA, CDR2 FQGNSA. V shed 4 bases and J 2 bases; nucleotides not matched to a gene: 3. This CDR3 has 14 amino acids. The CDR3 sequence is CASSSRTGNYGYTF. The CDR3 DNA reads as TGTGCCAGCAGCTCCCGGACAGGGAACTATGGCTACACCTTC.

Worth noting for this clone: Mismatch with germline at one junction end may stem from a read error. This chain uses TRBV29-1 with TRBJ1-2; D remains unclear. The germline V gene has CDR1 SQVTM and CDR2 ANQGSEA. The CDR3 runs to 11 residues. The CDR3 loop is CSVVSGNGYPF. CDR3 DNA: TGCAGCGTTGTATCGGGGAATGGCTACCCCTTC.

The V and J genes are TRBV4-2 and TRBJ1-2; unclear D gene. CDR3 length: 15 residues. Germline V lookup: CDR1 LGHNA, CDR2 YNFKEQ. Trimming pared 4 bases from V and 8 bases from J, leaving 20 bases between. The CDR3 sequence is CASSPREGEVLGYTF. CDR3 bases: TGTGCCAGCAGCCCCCGGGAGGGAGAAGTCTTGGGCTACACCTTC.

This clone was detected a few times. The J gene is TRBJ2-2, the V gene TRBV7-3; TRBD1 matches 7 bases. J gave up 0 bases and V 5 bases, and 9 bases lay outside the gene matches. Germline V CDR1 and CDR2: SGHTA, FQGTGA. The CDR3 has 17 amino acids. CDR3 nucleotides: TGTGCCAGCAGCCTTACATTGACAGGGACGAACACCGGGGAGCTGTTTTTT. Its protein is CASSLTLTGTNTGELFF. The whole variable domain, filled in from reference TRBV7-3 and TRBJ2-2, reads GAGVSQTPSNKVTEKGKYVELRCDPISGHTALYWYRQSLGQGPEFLIYFQGTGAADDSGLPNDRFFAVRPEGSVSTLKIQRTERGDSAVYLCASSLTLTGTNTGELFFGEGSRLTVL.

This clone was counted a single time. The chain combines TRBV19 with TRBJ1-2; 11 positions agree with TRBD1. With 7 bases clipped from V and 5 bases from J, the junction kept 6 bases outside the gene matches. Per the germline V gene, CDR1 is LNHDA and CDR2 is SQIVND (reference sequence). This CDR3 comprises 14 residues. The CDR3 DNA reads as TGTGCCAGTAATCTGGACAGGGGGCGATATGGCTACACCTTC. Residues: CASNLDRGRYGYTF. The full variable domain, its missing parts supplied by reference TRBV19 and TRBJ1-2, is DGGITQSPKYLFRKEGQNVTLSCEQNLNHDAMYWYRQDPGQGLRLIYYSQIVNDFQKGDIAEGYSVSREKKESFPLTVTSAQKNPTAFYLCASNLDRGRYGYTFGSGTRLTVV.

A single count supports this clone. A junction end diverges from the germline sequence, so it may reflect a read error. The CDR3 protein is CSSSPVNQPQHF. The CDR3 nucleotides are TGTTCCAGCAGCCCCGTAAATCAGCCCCAGCATTTT. The chain links TRBV7-9 to TRBJ1-5; no reliable D call. The CDR3 loop spans 12 amino acids. The germline V gene has CDR1 SEHNR and CDR2 FQNEAQ (reference sequence).

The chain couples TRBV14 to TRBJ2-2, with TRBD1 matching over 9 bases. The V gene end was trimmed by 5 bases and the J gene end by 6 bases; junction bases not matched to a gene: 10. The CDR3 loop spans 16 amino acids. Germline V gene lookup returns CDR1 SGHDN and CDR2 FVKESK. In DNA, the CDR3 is TGTGCCAGCAGCATCGCCGGGACAGGGTGGGCCGGGGAGCTGTTTTTT. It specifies CASSIAGTGWAGELFF.

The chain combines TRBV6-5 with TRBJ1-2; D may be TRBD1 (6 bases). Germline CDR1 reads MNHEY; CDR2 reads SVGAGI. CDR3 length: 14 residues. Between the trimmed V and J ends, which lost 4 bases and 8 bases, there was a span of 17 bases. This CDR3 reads CASSSYQGIRGYTF. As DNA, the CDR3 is TGTGCCAGCAGTTCATATCAGGGGATTCGGGGCTACACCTTC.

This chain's CDR3 is CSTNRGVIDTQYF. CDR3 in DNA: TGCAGCACAAACAGGGGTGTGATAGATACGCAGTATTTT. The J gene is TRBJ2-3, the V gene TRBV29-1, with 7 bases aligning to TRBD1. The CDR3 is 13 residues long. Trimming at V came to 8 bases and at J to 5 bases, leaving 10 bases not matched to a gene. Per the germline V gene, CDR1 is SQVTM and CDR2 is ANQGSEA.

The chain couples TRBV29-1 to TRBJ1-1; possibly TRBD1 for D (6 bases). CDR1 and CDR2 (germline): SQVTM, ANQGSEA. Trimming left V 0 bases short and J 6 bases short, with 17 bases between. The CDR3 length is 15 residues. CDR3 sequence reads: CSVEDPLDRSSEAFF. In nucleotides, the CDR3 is TGCAGCGTTGAAGACCCGCTAGACAGGTCGTCTGAAGCTTTCTTT.

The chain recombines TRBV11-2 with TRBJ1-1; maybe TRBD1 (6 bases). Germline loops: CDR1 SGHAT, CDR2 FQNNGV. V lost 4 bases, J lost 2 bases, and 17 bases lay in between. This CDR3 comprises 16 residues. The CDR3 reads CASSSQGPLTNTEAFF. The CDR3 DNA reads TGTGCCAGCAGCTCTCAGGGGCCGCTCACTAACACTGAAGCTTTCTTT.

The CDR3 sequence: CASGGVGPYEQYF. CDR3 coding DNA: TGTGCCAGCGGAGGGGTGGGTCCCTACGAGCAGTACTTC. This rearrangement joins TRBV7-9 to TRBJ2-5; D is perhaps TRBD2 (6 bases). TRBJ2-7 explains the end of the DNA better; the J call may be wrong. CDR1 SEHNR and CDR2 FQNEAQ come from the germline V gene (reference sequence). The CDR3 length is 13 residues.